What follows are 31 T cell receptor beta chains derived from one specimen sequenced in a study of control samples from healthy donors and cancer patients. Method: immunoSEQ multiplex PCR; TCRdb's copy keeps in-frame clones and lacks some. The repertoire consists of about 120,000 clones, with more than 75% occurring once and the leading ten covering about 12%. Source material: blood. The receptors stem from a man aged 25 to 45 in good health.

The chain is built from TRBV12-3 or TRBV12-4 and TRBJ2-7; D is ambiguous. The V and J ends lost 2 bases and 5 bases respectively, with 4 bases between them. The CDR3 is 11 residues long. The CDR3 is CASSLFNEQYF. For the CDR3, the DNA is TGTGCCAGCAGTTTATTTAACGAGCAGTACTTC.

This rearrangement joins TRBV24-1 to TRBJ1-2, with 8 bases matching TRBD1. The CDR3 sequence is 15 residues long. Germline CDR1 KGHDR, CDR2 SFDVKD. Germline trimming cut 4 bases from V and 4 bases from J; bases unmatched to any gene: 7. The DNA for the CDR3 is TGTGCCACCAGTGACCAGGGACAGGACCTCTATGGCTACACCTTC. This encodes CATSDQGQDLYGYTF.

The V gene is TRBV6-5, the J gene TRBJ1-1; D perhaps matches TRBD1 (5 bases). The CDR3 loop spans 15 amino acids. CDR1 is MNHEY, CDR2 SVGAGI, per germline. The germline V and J ends were trimmed by 5 bases and 5 bases, with 18 bases remaining between them. The CDR3, as DNA: TGTGCCAGCAGTATCCAGGGTTTTCTGGGAACTGAAGCTTTCTTT. Its protein is CASSIQGFLGTEAFF.

The chain recombines TRBV2 with TRBJ2-1, with D tentatively TRBD1 (5 bases). CDR1 and CDR2 (germline): SNHLY, FYNNEI. V was trimmed by 6 bases and J by 9 bases, leaving 12 bases between them. This CDR3 is built from 12 residues. As DNA, the CDR3 is TGTGCCAGCAGACTGGGGCAGGGTGAGCAGTTCTTC. As protein: CASRLGQGEQFF.

The rearrangement joins TRBV6-4 to TRBJ2-2; D gene uncertain. With 0 bases removed from V and 4 bases from J, the gap between germline ends came to 12 bases. This CDR3 region has 16 residues. Germline V lookup: CDR1 MRHNA, CDR2 SNTAGT. CDR3 residues: CASSDSLRRGTGELFF. CDR3 nucleotides: TGTGCCAGCAGTGACTCCTTAAGGCGAGGCACCGGGGAGCTGTTTTTT.

This chain links TRBV2 with TRBJ1-1, with D tentatively TRBD1 (5 bases). V dropped 8 bases and J dropped 1 base, with 11 bases sitting between them. CDR1 is SNHLY and CDR2 is FYNNEI in the germline V gene. The CDR3 runs to 13 residues. In nucleotides, the CDR3 is TGTGCCAGCGGAGACAGTCGGAACACTGAAGCTTTCTTT. Encoded protein: CASGDSRNTEAFF.

The V and J genes are TRBV19 and TRBJ1-2; TRBD1 is a possible D gene (6 bases). The CDR3 extends over 12 amino acids. V lost 5 bases, J lost 8 bases, and 12 bases lay in between. CDR1 and CDR2 from the germline V gene are LNHDA and SQIVND (reference sequence). CDR3 coding DNA: TGTGCCAGTAGTCCGCCGGGGGGCGGCTACACCTTC. It codes for CASSPPGGGYTF.

V is TRBV5-4 and J is TRBJ2-6; D unresolved. CDR1 and CDR2 from the germline V gene are SGHNT and YYREEE (reference sequence). The CDR3 totals 13 residues. Trimming took off 3 bases at V and 5 bases at J, with 6 bases between the two ends. The DNA of the CDR3 is TGTGCCAGCAGCTCATCAAGGGCCAACGTCCTGACTTTC. Its protein is CASSSSRANVLTF.

The CDR3, as DNA: TGCGCCAGCAGCCATCGAGCGGGGGGCTCCTCCTACGAGCAGTACGTC. Amino acid sequence: CASSHRAGGSSYEQYV. This rearrangement joins TRBV4-1 to TRBJ2-7, with TRBD2 matching over 9 bases. The CDR3 totals 16 residues. With V trimmed by 3 bases and J by 0 bases, 6 bases remained unmatched. Germline loops: CDR1 MGHRA, CDR2 YSYEKL.

This clone appeared a few times. This rearrangement joins TRBV9 to TRBJ1-4; D uncertain. Germline CDR1 reads SGDLS; CDR2 reads YYNGEE. This CDR3 contains 17 residues. The V gene lost 0 bases and the J gene lost 0 bases, with 12 bases spanning the gap. CDR3 in amino acids: CASSVGVSVATNEKLFF. The CDR3 nucleotides read TGTGCCAGCAGCGTAGGGGTATCGGTAGCAACTAATGAAAAACTGTTTTTT.

A note on this clone: The junction does not match germline at one end; this may be a read error. This chain joins TRBV7-2 and TRBJ1-2; D is ambiguous. Per germline, CDR1 SGHTA and CDR2 FQGNSA. CDR3 length equals 12 residues. CDR3 in amino acids: CASSLRGSLDAF. The DNA for the CDR3 is TGTGCCAGCAGCTTAAGAGGGTCATTGGACGCCTTC.

The CDR3 loop reads CASSELPGQGDTQYF. CDR3 nucleotide sequence: TGTGCCAGCAGTGAACTCCCGGGACAGGGAGATACGCAGTATTTT. The chain carries TRBV2 and TRBJ2-3; TRBD1 aligns across 9 bases. The CDR3 contains 15 residues. Germline trimming cut 2 bases from V and 5 bases from J; bases unmatched to any gene: 5. Germline assignment: CDR1 SNHLY and CDR2 FYNNEI.

A single count supports this clone. The chain is built from TRBV5-1 and TRBJ2-2; D gene uncertain. The CDR3 length is 16 residues. The V gene lost 0 bases and the J gene lost 7 bases, with 16 bases spanning the gap. Germline-derived CDR1 and CDR2 are SGHRS and YFSETQ. The CDR3 here is CASSLGPMALGGELFF. The CDR3 nucleotides are TGCGCCAGCAGCTTGGGGCCCATGGCCCTTGGCGGGGAGCTGTTTTTT.

V and J are TRBV2 and TRBJ1-1; 9 positions match TRBD1. V trimming: 6 bases; J trimming: 1 base; junction bases outside the gene matches: 0. CDR3 length equals 13 residues. The germline V gene encodes CDR1 SNHLY and CDR2 FYNNEI. The CDR3 spells CASRGQGNTEAFF. In nucleotides, the CDR3 is TGTGCCAGCAGGGGACAGGGGAACACTGAAGCTTTCTTT.

This chain links TRBV27 with TRBJ2-1; no definite D call. The CDR3 runs 15 residues. The germline V gene has CDR1 MNHEY and CDR2 SMNVEV (reference sequence). Trimming pared 3 bases from V and 0 bases from J, leaving 9 bases between. CDR3 region: CASSFRVTSYNEQFF. For the CDR3, the DNA is TGTGCCAGCAGTTTCCGGGTTACCTCCTACAATGAGCAGTTCTTC.

The chain joins TRBV2 to TRBJ1-3; D perhaps matches TRBD1 (5 bases). V lost 4 bases, J lost 1 base, and 8 bases lay in between. This CDR3 has 14 residues. Germline-derived CDR1 and CDR2 are SNHLY and FYNNEI. CDR3 amino acids: CASSAGGSGNTIYF. The CDR3 DNA follows: TGTGCCAGCAGTGCCGGGGGATCTGGAAACACCATATATTTT.

The rearrangement uses TRBV7-8 and TRBJ1-1; D unclear. Trimming stripped 4 bases from V and 2 bases from J, with 14 bases between. Germline values: CDR1 SGHVS, CDR2 FQNEAQ. The CDR3 loop spans 15 amino acids. In DNA, the CDR3 is TGTGCCAGCAGCTCAGAGCCCCCGGGTAACACTGAAGCTTTCTTT. This encodes CASSSEPPGNTEAFF.

The J gene is TRBJ1-2, the V gene TRBV29-1; possibly TRBD1 for D (5 bases). Trimming left V 7 bases short and J 4 bases short, with 10 bases between. The CDR3 spans 11 residues. In germline, CDR1 is SQVTM, CDR2 ANQGSEA. This CDR3 is CSASTGYGYTF. The CDR3 region has the DNA TGCAGCGCTTCAACAGGCTATGGCTACACCTTC.

The genes are TRBV10-3 and TRBJ2-6, with TRBD1 identical over 8 bases. Trimming at V came to 3 bases and at J to 2 bases, leaving 6 bases not matched to a gene. The CDR3 extends over 17 amino acids. Per germline, CDR1 ENHRY and CDR2 SYGVKD. The CDR3 region is CAISDRGRSPGANVLTF. The CDR3 nucleotides are TGTGCCATCAGTGACAGGGGGCGGTCACCTGGGGCCAACGTCCTGACTTTC.

V is TRBV3-1 (or the pseudogene TRBV3-2) and J is TRBJ2-3; D not resolved. Per germline, CDR1 LGHDT and CDR2 YNNKEL (reference sequence). V was cut by 6 bases and J by 0 bases, with 4 bases left in between. The CDR3 loop spans 12 amino acids. This chain's CDR3 is CASRASTDTQYF. The CDR3 bases are TGTGCCAGCAGGGCTAGCACAGATACGCAGTATTTT.

V is TRBV12-3 or TRBV12-4 and J is TRBJ2-7; D gene unclear. The CDR3 loop spans 12 amino acids. The V end lost 1 base, the J end lost 2 bases, and 3 bases lay between the germline ends. The CDR3 DNA follows: TGTGCCAGCAGTTTAGGAACCTACGAGCAGTACGTC. It specifies CASSLGTYEQYV.

The V and J genes are TRBV11-3 and TRBJ2-7, with 7 nucleotides matching TRBD2. Per germline, CDR1 SGHNT and CDR2 YENEEA. Unmatched junction bases numbered 12, after V lost 4 bases and J lost 6 bases. This CDR3 has 15 amino acids. In DNA form, the CDR3 reads TGTGCCAGCAGCTCGCCGGGGGAGGGACGCCGCGAGCAGTACTTC. It codes for CASSSPGEGRREQYF.

The chain has TRBV3-1 (or the pseudogene TRBV3-2) and TRBJ2-1; D unresolved. V was trimmed by 2 bases and J by 0 bases, leaving 11 bases between them. The germline CDR1 and CDR2 sequences are LGHDT and YNNKEL (reference sequence). CDR3 length equals 16 residues. CDR3 loop: CASSQIPRSSYNEQFF. The CDR3 DNA is TGTGCCAGCAGCCAAATCCCTAGGAGCTCCTACAATGAGCAGTTCTTC.

This clone came up a few times. The CDR3 sequence: CASSLEVGAEEQYV. The CDR3 DNA follows: TGTGCCAGCAGCTTGGAGGTGGGGGCGGAGGAGCAGTACGTC. The chain is built from TRBV5-5 and TRBJ2-7; D possibly corresponds to TRBD1 (6 bases). Trimming left V 0 bases short and J 7 bases short, with 14 bases between. The CDR3 is made up of 14 amino acids. Germline V lookup: CDR1 SGHKS, CDR2 YYEKEE (reference sequence).

The rearrangement links TRBV5-1 to TRBJ2-1, with TRBD2 matching over 8 bases. Losses at the gene ends were 3 bases for V and 3 bases for J; bases not matched to a gene: 8. CDR3 length equals 16 residues. Germline V lookup: CDR1 SGHRS, CDR2 YFSETQ. The CDR3 reads CASSWTTSGGYNEQFF. The CDR3 region has the DNA TGCGCCAGCAGCTGGACGACCAGCGGGGGCTACAATGAGCAGTTCTTC.

In its sample, this clone was seen a few times. The chain carries TRBV7-2 and TRBJ1-6; 8 nucleotides match TRBD1. The CDR3 spans 16 residues. With V trimmed by 0 bases and J by 5 bases, 3 bases remained unmatched. Germline-derived CDR1 and CDR2 are SGHTA and FQGNSA. The CDR3 nucleotides read TGTGCCAGCAGCTTAGCCGGGACAGGCCATAATTCACCCCTCCACTTT. Translated, it gives CASSLAGTGHNSPLHF.

The gene calls are TRBV15 and TRBJ2-1, with D possibly TRBD2 on 5 matching bases. Trimming took off 0 bases at V and 0 bases at J, with 12 bases between the two ends. Germline lookup yields CDR1 LNHNV and CDR2 YYDKDF (reference sequence). The CDR3 has 17 amino acids. The CDR3 DNA reads TGTGCCACCAGCAGAGATGGGAGAGGGAGCTCCTACAATGAGCAGTTCTTC. It codes for CATSRDGRGSSYNEQFF.

V usage is TRBV30 and J usage is TRBJ1-6; the D is unclear. V gave up 2 bases and J gave up 1 base, with 6 bases separating them. Per the germline V gene, CDR1 is GTSNPN and CDR2 is SVGIG (reference sequence). This CDR3 region has 14 residues. The CDR3 DNA sequence: TGTGCCTGGAGTTGGGGTTCCTATAATTCACCCCTCCACTTT. Translating gives CAWSWGSYNSPLHF.

The chain has TRBV25-1 and TRBJ1-1; D perhaps matches TRBD1 (5 bases). Germline CDR1 reads MGHDK; CDR2 reads SYGVNS. The CDR3 loop spans 18 amino acids. Trimming cost V 4 bases and J 1 base, with 22 bases left between them. The CDR3 DNA sequence: TGTGCCAGCAGTGCTAAATTTCCCAGGGAGCGGGGGAACACTGAAGCTTTCTTT. Its translation: CASSAKFPRERGNTEAFF.

This clone is a singleton in its sample. The J gene is TRBJ1-6, the V gene TRBV6-4; D gene ambiguous. V was cut by 4 bases and J by 9 bases, with 19 bases left in between. There are 16 residues in the CDR3. In germline, CDR1 is MRHNA, CDR2 SNTAGT. The CDR3 coding sequence is TGTGCCAGCAGTGCTACCTCGGAAGGGCGTGCTTCACCCCTCCACTTT. Its translation is CASSATSEGRASPLHF.

The chain uses TRBV7-2 and TRBJ1-5, with 8 bases matching TRBD1. The germline V gene encodes CDR1 SGHTA and CDR2 FQGNSA. The CDR3 loop spans 17 amino acids. V lost 5 bases, J lost 2 bases, and 11 bases stayed unmatched. The DNA for the CDR3 is TGTGCCAGCAGCCCAGGACAGGGATTGGTACGCAATCAGCCCCAGCATTTT. Amino acid sequence: CASSPGQGLVRNQPQHF.